This TCR beta chain derives from a study of PD-1 blockade in mismatch repair-deficient tumors. About the study: Enrolled about 2012-2016, patients had progressing, pretreated mismatch repair-deficient cancers of about a dozen types. Points from the study as a whole: After pembrolizumab, tumor-resident clones rose rapidly, then generally contracted before radiologic responses.

TCR sequencing covered a few patients who responded to pembrolizumab. There are 15 residues in the CDR3. Germline V gives CDR1 SGDLS, CDR2 YYNGEE. V was trimmed by 0 bases and J by 3 bases, leaving 10 bases between them. As for this clone: What it binds is unknown.

Libraries were prepared by immunoSEQ multiplex PCR; TCRdb keeps only in-frame clonotypes and omits some of them. The sample lists some 110,000 clones; around three quarters were seen once. The receptor was derived from an adult with mismatch repair-deficient cancer. The chain uses TRBV9 and TRBJ2-1, with a tentative D call TRBD1 (6 bases). The specimen was peripheral blood, collected 60 weeks after starting pembrolizumab. The CDR3 DNA reads as TGTGCCAGCAGCGTAGAAGGACAGAGCTACAATGAGCAGTTCTTC. It encodes CASSVEGQSYNEQFF. The whole variable domain, filled in from reference TRBV9 and TRBJ2-1, reads DSGVTQTPKHLITATGQRVTLRCSPRSGDLSVYWYQQSLDQGLQFLIQYYNGEERAKGNILERFSAQQFPDLHSELNLSSLELGDSALYFCASSVEGQSYNEQFFGPGTRLTVL.